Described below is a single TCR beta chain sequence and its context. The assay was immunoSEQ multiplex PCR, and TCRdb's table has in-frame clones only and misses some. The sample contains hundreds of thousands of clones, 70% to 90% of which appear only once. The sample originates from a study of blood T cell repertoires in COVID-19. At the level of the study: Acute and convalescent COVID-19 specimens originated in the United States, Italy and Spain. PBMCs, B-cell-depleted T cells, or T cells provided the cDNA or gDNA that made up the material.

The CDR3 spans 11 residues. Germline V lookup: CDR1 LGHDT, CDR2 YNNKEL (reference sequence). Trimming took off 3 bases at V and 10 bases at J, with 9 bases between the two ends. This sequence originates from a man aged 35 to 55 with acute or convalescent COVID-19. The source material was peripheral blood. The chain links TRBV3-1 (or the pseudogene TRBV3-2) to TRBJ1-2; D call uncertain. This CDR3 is CASSQAGDYTF. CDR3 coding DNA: TGTGCCAGCAGCCAGGCCGGGGACTACACCTTC.